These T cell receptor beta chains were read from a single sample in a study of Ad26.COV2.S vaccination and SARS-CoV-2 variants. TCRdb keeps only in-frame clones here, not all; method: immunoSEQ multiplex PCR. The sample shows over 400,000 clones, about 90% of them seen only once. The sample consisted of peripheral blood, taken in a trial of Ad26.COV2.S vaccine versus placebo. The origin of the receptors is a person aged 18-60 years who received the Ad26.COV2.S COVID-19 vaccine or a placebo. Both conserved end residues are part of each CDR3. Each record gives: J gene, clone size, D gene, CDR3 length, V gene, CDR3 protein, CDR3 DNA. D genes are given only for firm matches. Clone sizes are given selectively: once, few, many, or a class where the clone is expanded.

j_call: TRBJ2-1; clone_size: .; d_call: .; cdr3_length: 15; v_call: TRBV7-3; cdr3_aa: CASSSTPGVMDEQFF; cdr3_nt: TGTGCCAGCAGCTCGACTCCGGGAGTCATGGATGAGCAGTTCTTC
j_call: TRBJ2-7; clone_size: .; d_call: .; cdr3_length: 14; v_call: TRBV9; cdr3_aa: CASSPTVATYEQYF; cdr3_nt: TGTGCCAGCAGCCCTACCGTAGCCACCTACGAGCAGTACTTC
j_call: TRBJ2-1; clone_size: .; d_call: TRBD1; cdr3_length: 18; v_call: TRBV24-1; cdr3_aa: CATSDSGLRTGRDNEQFF; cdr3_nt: TGTGCCACCAGTGATTCTGGCTTAAGGACAGGGCGTGACAATGAGCAGTTCTTC
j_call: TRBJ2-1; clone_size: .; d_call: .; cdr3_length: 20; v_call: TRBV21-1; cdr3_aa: CASRNRDRTTSGNSYNEQFF; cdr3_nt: TGTGCCAGCAGGAACCGGGACAGGACTACTAGCGGAAACTCCTACAATGAGCAGTTCTTC
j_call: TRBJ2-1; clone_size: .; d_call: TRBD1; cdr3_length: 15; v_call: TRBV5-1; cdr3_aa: CASSLAGTGANEQFF; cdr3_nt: TGCGCCAGCAGCTTGGCCGGGACAGGGGCCAATGAGCAGTTCTTC
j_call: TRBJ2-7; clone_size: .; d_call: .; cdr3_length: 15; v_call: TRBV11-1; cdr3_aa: CASSLAAPSSYEQYF; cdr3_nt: TGTGCCAGCAGCTTAGCGGCCCCATCGAGCTACGAGCAGTACTTC
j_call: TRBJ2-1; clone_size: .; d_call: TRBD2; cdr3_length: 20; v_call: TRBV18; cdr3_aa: CASSPRLAGVGDLAYNEQFF; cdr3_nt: TGTGCCAGCTCACCTAGATTAGCGGGAGTGGGGGATCTGGCGTACAATGAGCAGTTCTTC
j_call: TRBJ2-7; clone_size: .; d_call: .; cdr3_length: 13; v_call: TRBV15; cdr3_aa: CATSKDRSYEQYF; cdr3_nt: TGTGCCACCAGCAAGGACAGAAGCTACGAGCAGTACTTC
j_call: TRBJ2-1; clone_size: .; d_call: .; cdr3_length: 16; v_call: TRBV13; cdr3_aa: CASSPLGRSSYNEQFF; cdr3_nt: TGTGCCAGCAGCCCCCTTGGGCGTAGCTCCTACAATGAGCAGTTCTTC
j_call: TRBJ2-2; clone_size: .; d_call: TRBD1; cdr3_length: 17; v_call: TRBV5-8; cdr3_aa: CASSLGPGTGVTGELFF; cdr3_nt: TGTGCCAGCAGCTTGGGGCCCGGGACAGGGGTCACCGGGGAGCTGTTTTTT
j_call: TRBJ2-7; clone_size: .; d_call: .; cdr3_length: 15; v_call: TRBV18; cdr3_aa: CASSPWQGQVVEQYF; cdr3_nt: TGTGCCAGCTCACCATGGCAGGGTCAAGTCGTCGAGCAGTACTTC
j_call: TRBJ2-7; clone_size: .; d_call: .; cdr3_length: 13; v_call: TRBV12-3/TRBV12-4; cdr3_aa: CASSWGSAYEQYF; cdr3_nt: TGTGCCAGCAGCTGGGGTTCAGCGTACGAGCAGTACTTC
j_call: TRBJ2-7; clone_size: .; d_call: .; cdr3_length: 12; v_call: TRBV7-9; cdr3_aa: CASGRLAYEQYF; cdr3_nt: TGTGCCAGCGGAAGGCTGGCCTACGAGCAGTACTTC
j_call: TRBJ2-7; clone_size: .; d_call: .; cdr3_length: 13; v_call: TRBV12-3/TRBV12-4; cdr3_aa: CASSFGQIYEQYF; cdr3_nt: TGTGCCAGCAGTTTCGGGCAGATCTACGAGCAGTACTTC
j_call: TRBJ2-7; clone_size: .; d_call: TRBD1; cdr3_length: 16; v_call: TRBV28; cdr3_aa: CASSPEGTGGFYEQYF; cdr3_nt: TGTGCCAGCAGTCCGGAGGGGACAGGGGGCTTCTACGAGCAGTACTTC
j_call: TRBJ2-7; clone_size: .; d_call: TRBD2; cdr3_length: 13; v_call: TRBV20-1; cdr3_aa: CSASRAGVGEQYF; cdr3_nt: TGCAGTGCTAGTCGTGCGGGGGTCGGCGAGCAGTACTTC
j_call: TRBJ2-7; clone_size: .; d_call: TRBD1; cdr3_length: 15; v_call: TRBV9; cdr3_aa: CASSVAPGQGYEQYF; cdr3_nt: TGTGCCAGCAGCGTAGCACCCGGACAGGGCTACGAGCAGTACTTC
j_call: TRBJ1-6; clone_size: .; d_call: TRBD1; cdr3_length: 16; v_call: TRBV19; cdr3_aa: CASSIFRDSYNSPLHF; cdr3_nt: TGTGCCAGTAGTATATTCCGGGACAGCTATAATTCACCCCTCCACTTT
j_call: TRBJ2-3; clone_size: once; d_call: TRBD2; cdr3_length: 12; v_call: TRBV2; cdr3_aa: CASSRGGNTQYF; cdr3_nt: TGTGCCAGCAGCCGGGGGGGAAATACGCAGTATTTT
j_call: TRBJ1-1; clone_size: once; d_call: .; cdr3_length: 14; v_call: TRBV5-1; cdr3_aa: CASSLGNGDTEAFF; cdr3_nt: TGCGCCAGCAGCTTGGGGAACGGAGACACTGAAGCTTTCTTT
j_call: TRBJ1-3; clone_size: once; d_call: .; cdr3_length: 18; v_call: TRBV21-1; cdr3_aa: CASSKRVLDRSSGNTIYF; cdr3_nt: TGTGCCAGCAGCAAACGTGTGCTGGACAGAAGCTCTGGAAACACCATATATTTT
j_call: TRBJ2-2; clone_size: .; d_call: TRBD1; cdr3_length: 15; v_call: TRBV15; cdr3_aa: CATSRVGQGIGELFF; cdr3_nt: TGTGCCACCAGCAGAGTCGGACAGGGGATTGGGGAGCTGTTTTTT
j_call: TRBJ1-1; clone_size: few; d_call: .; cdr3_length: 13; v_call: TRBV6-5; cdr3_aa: CASRTGYRTEAFF; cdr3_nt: TGTGCCAGCAGAACAGGGTACCGCACTGAAGCTTTCTTT
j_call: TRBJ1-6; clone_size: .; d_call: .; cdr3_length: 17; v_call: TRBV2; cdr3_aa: CASSENGGSSYNSPLHF; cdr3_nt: TGTGCCAGCAGTGAAAACGGGGGGAGCTCCTATAATTCACCCCTCCACTTT
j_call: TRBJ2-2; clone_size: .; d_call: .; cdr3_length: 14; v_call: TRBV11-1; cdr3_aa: CASSLVPNTGELFF; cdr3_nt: TGTGCCAGCAGCTTGGTTCCAAACACCGGGGAGCTGTTTTTT
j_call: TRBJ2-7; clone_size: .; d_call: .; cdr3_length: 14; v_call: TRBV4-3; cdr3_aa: CASSQNRAGDEQYF; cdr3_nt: TGCGCCAGCAGCCAGAACAGGGCGGGGGACGAGCAGTACTTC
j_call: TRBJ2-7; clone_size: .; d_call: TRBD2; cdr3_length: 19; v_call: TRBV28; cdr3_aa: CASSFPTRLAGVVSYEQYF; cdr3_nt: TGTGCCAGCAGTTTCCCCACCCGACTAGCGGGAGTCGTTAGCTACGAGCAGTACTTC
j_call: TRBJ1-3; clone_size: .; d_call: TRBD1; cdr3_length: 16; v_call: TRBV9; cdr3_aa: CASSVGTGWAGNTIYF; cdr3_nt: TGTGCCAGCAGCGTAGGGACAGGGTGGGCTGGAAACACCATATATTTT
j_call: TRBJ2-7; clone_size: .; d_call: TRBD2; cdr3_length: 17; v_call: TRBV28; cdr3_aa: CASSLMPGGGAKYEQYF; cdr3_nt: TGTGCCAGCAGTTTAATGCCGGGAGGCGGGGCGAAATACGAGCAGTACTTC
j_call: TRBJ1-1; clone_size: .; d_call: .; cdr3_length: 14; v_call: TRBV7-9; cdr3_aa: CASSLDAMDTEAFF; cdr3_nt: TGTGCCAGCAGCTTGGACGCAATGGATACTGAAGCTTTCTTT
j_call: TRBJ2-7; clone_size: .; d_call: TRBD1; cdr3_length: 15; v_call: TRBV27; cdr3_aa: CASCKAGTGMTEQYF; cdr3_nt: TGTGCCAGCTGCAAGGCCGGGACAGGGATGACCGAGCAGTACTTC
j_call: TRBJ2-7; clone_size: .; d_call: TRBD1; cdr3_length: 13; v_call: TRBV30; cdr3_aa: CAWKRTGVHEQYF; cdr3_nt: TGTGCCTGGAAAAGGACAGGGGTCCACGAGCAGTACTTC
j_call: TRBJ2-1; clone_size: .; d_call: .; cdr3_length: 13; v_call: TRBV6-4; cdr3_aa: CASSDVGGNEQFF; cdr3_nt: TGTGCCAGCAGTGACGTGGGGGGCAATGAGCAGTTCTTC
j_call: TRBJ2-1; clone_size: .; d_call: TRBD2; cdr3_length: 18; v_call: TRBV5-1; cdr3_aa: CASSLNRRLAGDYNEQFF; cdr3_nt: TGCGCCAGCAGCTTGAACAGAAGACTAGCGGGAGATTACAATGAGCAGTTCTTC
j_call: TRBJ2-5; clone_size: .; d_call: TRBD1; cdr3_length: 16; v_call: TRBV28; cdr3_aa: CASSLPGQASQETQYF; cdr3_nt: TGTGCCAGCAGTTTGCCGGGACAGGCATCACAAGAGACCCAGTACTTC
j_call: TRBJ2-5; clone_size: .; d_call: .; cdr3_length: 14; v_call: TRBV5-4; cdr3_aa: CASSRDSSGETQYF; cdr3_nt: TGTGCCAGCAGTAGAGATTCCAGTGGGGAGACCCAGTACTTC
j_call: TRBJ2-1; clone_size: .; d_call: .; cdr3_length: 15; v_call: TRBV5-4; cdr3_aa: CASSPRVSSYNEQFF; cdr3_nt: TGTGCCAGCAGCCCCAGGGTGAGCTCCTACAATGAGCAGTTCTTC
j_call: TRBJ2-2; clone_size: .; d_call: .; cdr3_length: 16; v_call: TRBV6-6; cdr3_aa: CASSSTPGHSTGELFF; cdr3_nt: TGTGCCAGCAGTTCTACGCCGGGACACAGCACCGGGGAGCTGTTTTTT